Following are 10 T cell receptor beta chains from one sample sequenced in a study of tissue T cells after allogeneic stem cell transplantation (dated by TCRdb to 2021 to 2024). The library relied on the immunoSEQ multiplex PCR assay. Imported from immuneACCESS, the table was reduced by TCRdb to in-frame sequences with V and J called. These copies leave out some clones; in studies compared against another copy, an unresolved V gene accounts for under half, and the cause of the remainder is not known. This sample is represented by 20,000 to 25,000 clones; about 70% of them were singletons. 0.41% of the sample lies in the top ten. The material sequenced was blood. These receptors came from a female BALB/c mouse in good health. Mice in this strain carry MHC haplotype H2-d.

Of note for this clone: Sequence at one end of the junction differs from germline and may be a read error. Any gene name here is a mouse gene name. The CDR3 extends 1 residue past the end of the read, so its final part is completed from the germline J gene. This chain joins TRBV17 and TRBJ2-2; D unresolved. The CDR3 runs 15 residues. Germline-derived CDR1 and CDR2 are MNHDT and YYDKIL. The CDR3 sequence is CASSGDRRNTGQLYF. CDR3 DNA, as far as it was read: TGTGCTAGCAGTGGAGATCGCCGAAACACCGGGCAGCTCTAC.

Comment on this clone: Gene names and germline match the mouse. The read ends 1 residue before the CDR3 terminus; that terminus is restored from the germline J gene. This rearrangement joins TRBV31 to TRBJ2-7; D unclear. CDR3 length: 12 residues. The V end lost 0 bases, the J end lost 6 bases, and 9 bases lay between the germline ends. Germline V lookup: CDR1 GKSSPN, CDR2 SITVG. CDR3 region: CAWSLPGSEQYF. CDR3 DNA, as far as it was read: TGTGCCTGGAGTCTACCGGGTTCTGAACAGTAC.

Details on this clone: Gene names are mouse gene names. Coverage ceases 1 residue before the CDR3 finishes, and the germline J gene fills in the end. V usage is TRBV31 and J usage is TRBJ2-5; 10 bases map to TRBD2. Germline lookup yields CDR1 GKSSPN and CDR2 SITVG. J lost 4 bases, V lost 3 bases, and 4 bases had no gene match. The CDR3 is made up of 14 amino acids. The CDR3 reads CAWRRDWGEDTQYF. The CDR3 DNA, read in part, is TGTGCCTGGAGGCGGGACTGGGGAGAAGACACCCAGTAC.

On this clone: The germline and genes are mouse ones. The read stops 1 residue short of the end of the CDR3; the missing end is completed from the germline J gene. J is TRBJ2-4 and V is TRBV31; no firm D call. V lost 1 base and J 3 bases, leaving 5 bases between the germline ends. In germline, CDR1 is GKSSPN, CDR2 SITVG. The CDR3 has 12 residues. The part of the CDR3 DNA that was read is TGTGCCTGGAGTCGTGGGCAAAACACCTTGTAC. Residues: CAWSRGQNTLY. The complete CDR3 reads CAWSRGQNTLYF.

Remarks on this clone: Gene names follow the mouse nomenclature. CDR3 DNA (partial): TGTGCTAGCAGAGGGACAGGGGTTGAACAGTAC. Its protein product is CASRGTGVEQY. The whole CDR3 sequence reads CASRGTGVEQYF. The genes are TRBV29 and TRBJ2-7; 10 bases match TRBD1. The sequenced fragment ends 1 residue before the CDR3 boundary, so the rest is inferred from the germline J gene. Unmatched junction bases numbered 2, after V lost 6 bases and J lost 6 bases. In germline, CDR1 is MSHET, CDR2 SYDVDS. This CDR3 contains 12 residues.

A note on this clone: Mouse germline and gene names are used. The CDR3 extends 1 residue past the end of the read, so its final part is completed from the germline J gene. This chain uses TRBV19 with TRBJ2-4; the D is unclear. The V gene lost 1 base and the J gene lost 0 bases, with 3 bases spanning the gap. The germline CDR1 and CDR2 sequences are FNHDT and SITEND (reference sequence). CDR3 size: 13 residues. The CDR3 sequence is CASSITSQNTLYF. Partial CDR3 DNA: TGTGCCAGCAGTATAACTAGTCAAAACACCTTGTAC.

Notes on this clone: Germline and genes here are mouse. From the germline J gene comes the end of the CDR3, since the read stops 1 residue before it. V and J are TRBV2 and TRBJ2-1; TRBD2 agrees at 7 bases. CDR1 is LGHNA, CDR2 YSYQKL, per germline. The CDR3 spans 16 residues. J lost 3 bases, V lost 0 bases, and 5 bases had no gene match. This CDR3 is CASSQDLGVLYAEQFF. The CDR3 DNA, read in part, is TGTGCCAGCAGCCAAGATCTGGGGGTCCTCTATGCTGAGCAGTTC.

Comments on this clone: The genes are named according to mouse. The read falls 1 residue short of the CDR3 end, and the missing part is taken from the germline J gene. This chain connects TRBV13-2 to TRBJ2-7, with TRBD2 identical over 9 bases. Germline CDR1 NNHNN, CDR2 SYGAGS (reference sequence). The V gene end was trimmed by 0 bases and the J gene end by 4 bases; junction bases not matched to a gene: 5. This CDR3 spans 15 amino acids. CDR3 residues: CASGDATGGRYEQYF. Incomplete CDR3 DNA: TGTGCCAGCGGTGATGCTACTGGGGGGAGGTATGAACAGTAC.

Comments on this clone: Mouse gene names apply. The read gets to within 1 residue of the CDR3 end, and the germline J gene fills in the rest. The chain uses TRBV1 and TRBJ2-2, with no clear D. The V and J ends lost 2 bases and 0 bases respectively, with 10 bases between them. This CDR3 spans 16 amino acids. Germline lookup yields CDR1 NSQYPW and CDR2 LRSPGD (reference sequence). The covered CDR3 bases are TGCACCTGCAGTGCAAAGGTGGGCTCAAACACCGGGCAGCTCTAC. Protein: CTCSAKVGSNTGQLY. The whole CDR3 protein is CTCSAKVGSNTGQLYF.

A word on this clone: Each gene name is a mouse one. The read terminates 1 residue ahead of where the CDR3 ends, so the germline J gene completes it. The gene calls are TRBV13-3 and TRBJ2-2; D not certain. The CDR3 consists of 13 residues. The germline V gene has CDR1 NNHDY and CDR2 SYVADS. The ends were cut back, 2 bases at V and 1 base at J, with 3 bases in the middle. The CDR3 loop is CASSDINTGQLYF. CDR3 DNA (partial): TGTGCCAGCAGTGACATAAACACCGGGCAGCTCTAC.